The 22 T cell receptor beta chains below all came from one sample that was sequenced in a study of blood T cell repertoires in COVID-19. Assay: immunoSEQ multiplex PCR; the TCRdb copy retains only in-frame clones and omits some. The data hold around 100,000 clones, with about 89% observed a single time. The sample comprised peripheral blood. The receptor set was obtained from a human donor in a cohort sampled during active COVID-19.

V and J are TRBV7-9 and TRBJ2-2; 8 bases match TRBD1. Germline lookup yields CDR1 SEHNR and CDR2 FQNEAQ (reference sequence). The CDR3 length is 16 residues. V dropped 6 bases and J dropped 0; count of bases not matched to a gene: 6. The DNA of the CDR3 is TGTGCCAGCAGGTTGCCGGGACAGGCGAACACCGGGGAGCTGTTTTTT. Its translation: CASRLPGQANTGELFF.

The chain carries TRBV6-5 and TRBJ2-7, with TRBD1 identical over 9 bases. Per germline, CDR1 MNHEY and CDR2 SVGAGI. With V trimmed by 3 bases and J by 6 bases, 6 bases remained unmatched. The CDR3 length is 14 residues. The CDR3 bases are TGTGCCAGCAGTTATGGGACAGGGAAGCCCGAGCAGTACTTC. Translation: CASSYGTGKPEQYF.

The chain employs TRBV4-1 and TRBJ2-7; tentatively, D is TRBD2 (5 bases). V shed 1 base and J shed 3 bases, with 13 bases lying between them. The CDR3 length is 15 residues. Germline-derived CDR1 and CDR2 are MGHRA and YSYEKL. The CDR3 DNA follows: TGCGCCAGCAGCCAAGCCCCTAGCTACCACTACGAGCAGTACTTC. Translated: CASSQAPSYHYEQYF.

The CDR3 nucleotides are TGTGCCAGCTCACCATCGGAAGGGACACCCACCGAGCAGTACTTC. Translating it yields CASSPSEGTPTEQYF. The chain couples TRBV18 to TRBJ2-7, with D perhaps TRBD1 (6 bases). The CDR3 contains 15 residues. With 2 bases removed from V and 6 bases from J, the gap between germline ends came to 17 bases. Germline CDR1 is KGHSH and CDR2 is LQKENI.

V usage is TRBV9 and J usage is TRBJ2-1; 7 nucleotides agree with TRBD2. The CDR3 covers 19 residues. J was trimmed by 2 bases and V by 1 base; bases with no gene match: 15. Germline V lookup: CDR1 SGDLS, CDR2 YYNGEE. CDR3 in amino acids: CASSVNPPGRVATYNEQFF. The DNA for the CDR3 is TGTGCCAGCAGCGTAAACCCCCCGGGGAGGGTGGCTACCTACAATGAGCAGTTCTTC.

The chain joins TRBV29-1 to TRBJ2-1, with D maybe TRBD2 (7 bases). The germline V gene has CDR1 SQVTM and CDR2 ANQGSEA. Trimming removed 8 bases from V and 0 bases from J, with 14 bases in between. This CDR3 is built from 14 residues. The CDR3 DNA reads as TGCAGCTCCGGCGGGGGCTCCTCCTACAATGAGCAGTTCTTC. Translating gives CSSGGGSSYNEQFF.

This clone has a handful of counts. The rearrangement joins TRBV27 to TRBJ2-3; 7 nucleotides line up with TRBD2. J gave up 2 bases and V 3 bases, and 5 bases lay outside the gene matches. The CDR3 length is 15 residues. The germline V gene has CDR1 MNHEY and CDR2 SMNVEV (reference sequence). In nucleotides, the CDR3 is TGTGCCAGCAGTTTGGCTAGCGGATACACAGATACGCAGTATTTT. It specifies CASSLASGYTDTQYF.

CDR3 bases: TGCGCCAGCAGTCTACAGATACAAGAGACCCAGTACTTC. Its translation is CASSLQIQETQYF. The V gene is TRBV4-1, the J gene TRBJ2-5; D is ambiguous. Trimming pared 6 bases from V and 2 bases from J, leaving 10 bases between. This CDR3 contains 13 residues. Germline V gene lookup returns CDR1 MGHRA and CDR2 YSYEKL.

The chain employs TRBV19 and TRBJ1-2; 8 nucleotides line up with TRBD1. The V gene end was trimmed by 7 bases and the J gene end by 4 bases; junction bases not matched to a gene: 11. The CDR3 is 15 residues long. Germline CDR1 LNHDA, CDR2 SQIVND (reference sequence). The CDR3 loop is CASISSRDRPYGYTF. The CDR3 nucleotides are TGTGCCAGTATCTCGAGTCGGGACAGGCCCTATGGCTACACCTTC.

V and J are TRBV6-5 and TRBJ1-3; 7 positions agree with TRBD1. This CDR3 region has 15 residues. Germline assignment: CDR1 MNHEY and CDR2 SVGAGI. With 6 bases clipped from V and 2 bases from J, the junction kept 7 bases outside the gene matches. CDR3 nucleotide sequence: TGTGCCAGCAGATCCGGGACAGCAACTGGAAACACCATATATTTT. Amino acid sequence: CASRSGTATGNTIYF.

The chain links TRBV6-1 to TRBJ1-6, with D perhaps matching TRBD1 (5 bases). Trimming left V 2 bases short and J 8 bases short, with 13 bases between. The CDR3 sequence is 15 residues long. Germline V gene sequence: CDR1 MNHNS, CDR2 SASEGT. The CDR3, as DNA: TGTGCCAGCAGTGAATTGGCAGGGTTGGATTCACCCCTCCACTTT. It codes for CASSELAGLDSPLHF.

This clone was recorded only once. V is TRBV28 and J is TRBJ2-3; 13 positions agree with TRBD2. Trimming took 4 bases from V and 4 from J; bases not matched to a gene: 14. Germline V gives CDR1 MDHEN, CDR2 SYDVKM. The CDR3 runs 19 residues. The CDR3 is CASSSRTSGRLGSADTQYF. Written as DNA, the CDR3 is TGTGCCAGCAGTTCACGGACTAGCGGGAGACTGGGTTCGGCAGATACGCAGTATTTT.

The chain uses TRBV4-1 and TRBJ2-1, with 9 bases lining up with TRBD2. Germline CDR1 reads MGHRA; CDR2 reads YSYEKL. J gave up 2 bases and V 1 base, and 6 bases lay outside the gene matches. This CDR3 is 17 amino acids long. CDR3 coding DNA: TGCGCCAGCAGCCAAGGAGGTAGCGGGAGCGCCTACAATGAGCAGTTCTTC. Protein: CASSQGGSGSAYNEQFF.

The chain is built from TRBV9 and TRBJ2-1, with 8 positions matching TRBD1. Per the germline V gene, CDR1 is SGDLS and CDR2 is YYNGEE. The CDR3 contains 16 residues. V lost 3 bases and J lost 8; bases outside the gene matches: 13. The CDR3 DNA follows: TGTGCCAGCAGCGGAACTAGTGGACAGGGATTCGATGAGCAGTTCTTC. Its protein product is CASSGTSGQGFDEQFF.

V gene TRBV6-5 combines with J gene TRBJ2-7, with TRBD1 matching over 7 bases. From germline, CDR1 is MNHEY and CDR2 SVGAGI. V dropped 5 bases and J dropped 0; count of bases not matched to a gene: 4. The CDR3 runs to 14 residues. CDR3 sequence: CASSKRTGSYEQYF. CDR3 bases: TGTGCCAGCAGTAAAAGGACAGGCTCCTACGAGCAGTACTTC.

The CDR3 nucleotides are TGTGCCAGCAGCTCTACGTCCGGAAACACCATATATTTT. Amino acids: CASSSTSGNTIYF. V gene TRBV11-3 combines with J gene TRBJ1-3; D not resolved. Germline V CDR1 and CDR2: SGHNT, YENEEA. V was trimmed by 4 bases and J by 4 bases, leaving 8 bases between them. CDR3 length equals 13 residues. Full variable domain (missing parts from reference TRBV11-3 and TRBJ1-3): EAGVVQSPRYKIIEKKQPVAFWCNPISGHNTLYWYLQNLGQGPELLIRYENEEAVDDSQLPKDRFSAERLKGVDSTLKIQPAELGDSAVYLCASSSTSGNTIYFGEGSWLTVV.

The chain links TRBV9 to TRBJ2-3; the match to TRBD2 covers 10 bases. V dropped 2 bases and J dropped 6; count of bases not matched to a gene: 6. The CDR3 is 15 amino acids. Germline lookup yields CDR1 SGDLS and CDR2 YYNGEE. The CDR3 protein is CASSVTSGEGDTQYF. For the CDR3, the DNA is TGTGCCAGCAGCGTCACTAGCGGGGAGGGGGATACGCAGTATTTT.

The gene calls are TRBV27 and TRBJ1-5, with D possibly matching TRBD1 (6 bases). CDR3 length equals 15 residues. The ends were cut back, 0 bases at V and 3 bases at J, with 9 bases in the middle. Germline V gene data show CDR1 as MNHEY and CDR2 as SMNVEV (reference sequence). CDR3 protein: CASSLSGADNQPQHF. In DNA, the CDR3 is TGTGCCAGCAGTTTATCGGGGGCAGACAATCAGCCCCAGCATTTT.

This clone appeared once. V is TRBV4-2 and J is TRBJ2-6, with 7 bases that match TRBD2. J gave up 1 base and V 1 base, and 10 bases lay outside the gene matches. Looked up from germline, CDR1 is LGHNA and CDR2 is YNFKEQ. This CDR3 is 19 amino acids long. The CDR3 nucleotides are TGTGCCAGCAGCCAAGTGGGGGGGAGTAGAAGTTCTGGGGCCAACGTCCTGACTTTC. It yields the protein CASSQVGGSRSSGANVLTF.

The chain joins TRBV7-2 to TRBJ2-1; 9 nucleotides agree with TRBD1. J was trimmed by 7 bases and V by 2 bases; bases with no gene match: 6. This CDR3 has 15 residues. Per germline, CDR1 SGHTA and CDR2 FQGNSA. CDR3: CASSLWGTGLNEQFF. CDR3 in DNA: TGTGCCAGCAGCTTATGGGGGACAGGGTTGAATGAGCAGTTCTTC.

The chain joins TRBV2 to TRBJ1-2; perhaps TRBD1 as D (5 bases). This CDR3 is built from 13 residues. Germline loops: CDR1 SNHLY, CDR2 FYNNEI. V was pared by 10 bases and J by 3 bases, with 15 bases between. CDR3 loop: CATGRKRDYGYTF. CDR3 sequence (DNA): TGTGCCACAGGGCGGAAAAGGGACTATGGCTACACCTTC.

This clone was found many times. The rearrangement uses TRBV6-6 and TRBJ2-7; tentative D call: TRBD1 (6 bases). Germline V CDR1 and CDR2: MNHNY, SVGAGI (reference sequence). Trimming shortened V by 5 bases and J by 2 bases, and 10 bases separated the two germline ends. The CDR3 extends over 13 amino acids. CDR3 region: CASSRQDAYEQYF. The CDR3 coding sequence is TGTGCCAGCAGTCGACAGGATGCCTACGAGCAGTACTTC.